One and the same sample provided the 10 T cell receptor beta chains below, sequenced in a study of blood T cells in healthy people across ages. A second PCR of roughly 7 to 11 cycles used a sample-barcoded 5' primer and a J-beta primer mix. In TCRdb, the 5' RACE reads were re-called with MiXCR into one record per CDR3 protein. The sample has roughly 650,000 distinct CDR3 sequences; approximately 30% are singletons. Sequenced input: blood. Every receptor here comes from a woman of 80 years or more in good health.

V and J are TRBV6-5 and TRBJ2-1; TRBD2 agrees at 13 bases. V lost 2 bases, J lost 0 bases, and 10 bases stayed unmatched. CDR3 length: 20 residues. Germline lookup yields CDR1 MNHEY and CDR2 SVGAGI. The CDR3 is CASSYRGTSGTWSSYNEQFF. CDR3 DNA sequence: TGTGCCAGCAGTTACCGCGGGACTAGCGGGACCTGGAGCTCCTACAATGAGCAGTTCTTC.

This clonotype was observed a handful of times. The chain combines TRBV27 with TRBJ1-2; D is unresolved. The CDR3 is made up of 14 amino acids. Per germline, CDR1 MNHEY and CDR2 SMNVEV (reference sequence). The ends were cut back, 3 bases at V and 5 bases at J, with 13 bases in the middle. This CDR3 is CASSLRAPLYGYTF. The CDR3 nucleotides read TGTGCCAGCAGTTTGAGGGCACCTCTTTATGGCTACACCTTC.

The genes are TRBV7-3 and TRBJ2-5; D unresolved. The assigned J gene may be wrong: the sequence end matches TRBJ2-7 better. The CDR3 runs 12 residues. The V gene's germline CDR1 is SGHTA and CDR2 FQGTGA. CDR3 amino acids: CASSFEKGEQYF. DNA for the CDR3: TGTGCCAGCAGCTTCGAGAAGGGCGAGCAGTACTTC.

This clonotype was detected many times. The chain employs TRBV29-1 and TRBJ1-5; tentative D call: TRBD1 (5 bases). The ends were cut back, 6 bases at V and 8 bases at J, with 11 bases in the middle. The CDR3 extends over 11 amino acids. CDR1 SQVTM and CDR2 ANQGSEA come from the germline V gene. The DNA of the CDR3 is TGCAGCGTAGGGGACGTGGAGCCCCAGCATTTT. Residues: CSVGDVEPQHF.

Ten or more counts support this clonotype. The chain combines TRBV5-1 with TRBJ2-7; TRBD1 aligns across 9 bases. Germline trimming cut 2 bases from V and 2 bases from J; bases unmatched to any gene: 2. Germline values: CDR1 SGHRS, CDR2 YFSETQ. The CDR3 is made up of 14 amino acids. CDR3 residues: CASSFGQGTYEQYF. CDR3 nucleotides: TGCGCCAGCAGCTTTGGACAGGGGACCTACGAGCAGTACTTC.

This clonotype was seen ten or more times. The V call is TRBV20-1, the J call TRBJ2-7, with 9 nucleotides matching TRBD1. After removal of 4 bases from V and 4 bases from J, the junction contained 5 bases not matched to a gene. Germline V CDR1 and CDR2: DFQATT, SNEGSKA (reference sequence). The CDR3 has 13 residues. The DNA of the CDR3 is TGCAGTGCTACCGGACAGGGGTTATACGAGCAGTACTTC. It specifies CSATGQGLYEQYF.

This clonotype was detected once. This rearrangement joins TRBV5-6 to TRBJ1-2, with D unresolved. The germline gives CDR1 SGHDT, CDR2 YYEEEE. Trimming pared 10 bases from V and 0 bases from J, leaving 16 bases between. The CDR3 consists of 14 residues. The CDR3 region has the DNA TGTGCCGGTAGCTTGGGCAGCACTAACTATGGCTACACCTTC. Translating gives CAGSLGSTNYGYTF.

The chain links TRBV7-3 to TRBJ1-4; the match to TRBD1 covers 7 bases. V gave up 3 bases and J gave up 7 bases; unmatched junction bases: 11. Germline lookup yields CDR1 SGHTA and CDR2 FQGTGA. The CDR3 extends over 16 amino acids. CDR3 residues: CASSFLGRQGGEKLFF. In DNA form, the CDR3 reads TGTGCCAGCAGCTTTTTAGGGAGACAGGGCGGTGAAAAACTGTTTTTT.

About this clonotype: Since a much larger clone is just one base distant, this may be a read error. This sequence joins TRBV7-9 and TRBJ1-2; 9 bases agree with TRBD1. Losses at the gene ends were 7 bases for V and 6 bases for J; bases not matched to a gene: 9. CDR1 is SEHNR, CDR2 FQNEAQ, per germline (reference sequence). The CDR3 totals 14 residues. Written as DNA, the CDR3 is TGTGCCAGCAACTACGGGACAGGGAGGGATGGCTACACCTTC. Its protein product is CASNYGTGRDGYTF. Filled out from reference TRBV7-9 and TRBJ1-2, the complete variable domain reads DTGVSQNPRHKITKRGQNVTFRCDPISEHNRLYWYRQTLGQGPEFLTYFQNEAQLEKSRLLSDRFSAERPKGSFSTLEIQRTEQGDSAMYLCASNYGTGRDGYTFGSGTRLTVV.

As for this clonotype: A much larger clone sits a single nucleotide away, making a read error possible. V usage is TRBV20-1 and J usage is TRBJ2-3; tentative D call: TRBD2 (5 bases). CDR3 length: 13 amino acids. CDR1 is DFQATT and CDR2 is SNEGSKA in the germline V gene (reference sequence). Trimming shortened V by 3 bases and J by 5 bases, and 12 bases separated the two germline ends. The CDR3 here is CSARVTTIDTQYF. The DNA of the CDR3 is TGCAGTGCTAGGGTGACTACCATAGATACGCAGTATTTT.